This TCR beta chain is drawn from a study of T cells in Graves' hyperthyroidism and ophthalmopathy. Study conclusions and caveats: In validation, the model predicted ophthalmopathy. These predictions came a median about 6.8 months before onset. Peripheral blood also featured most of the thyroid clonotypes expanded above 0.001.

About this clonotype itself: Its matching antigen is unknown.

Template material for amplifying TCR beta CDR3 regions consisted of RNA transcripts. HTBI primers drove first-round RT-PCR of the TCR CDR3. MiXCR, run by TCRdb on the multiplex PCR reads, gives a single entry per CDR3 protein. The table lists 250,000 to 300,000 distinct CDR3 sequences, 10% to 15% of them singletons. The CDR3 is 13 residues long. V was trimmed by 0 bases and J by 8 bases, leaving 10 bases between them. Germline V gene data show CDR1 as LGHNA and CDR2 as YSLEER. The chain carries TRBV4-3 and TRBJ1-1; no reliable D call. The sequence was collected from a woman aged 25 to 39 with Graves' hyperthyroidism that later progressed to Graves' ophthalmopathy. The source material was blood. The CDR3: CASSQDGEEEAFF. The CDR3 DNA is TGCGCCAGCAGCCAAGACGGTGAGGAGGAAGCTTTCTTT.